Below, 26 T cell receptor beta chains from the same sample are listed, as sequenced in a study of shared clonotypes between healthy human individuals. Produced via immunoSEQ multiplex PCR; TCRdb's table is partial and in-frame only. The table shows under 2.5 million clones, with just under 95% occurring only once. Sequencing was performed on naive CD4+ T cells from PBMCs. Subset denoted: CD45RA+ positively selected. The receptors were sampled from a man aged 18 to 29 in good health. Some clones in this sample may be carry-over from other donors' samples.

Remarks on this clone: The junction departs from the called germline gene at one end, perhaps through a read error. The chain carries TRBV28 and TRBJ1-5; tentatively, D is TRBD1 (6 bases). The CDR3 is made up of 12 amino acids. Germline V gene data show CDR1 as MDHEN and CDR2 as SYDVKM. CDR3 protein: CASRLGALSQHF. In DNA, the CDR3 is TGTGCCAGCCGTTTGGGGGCCCTGTCCCAGCATTTT.

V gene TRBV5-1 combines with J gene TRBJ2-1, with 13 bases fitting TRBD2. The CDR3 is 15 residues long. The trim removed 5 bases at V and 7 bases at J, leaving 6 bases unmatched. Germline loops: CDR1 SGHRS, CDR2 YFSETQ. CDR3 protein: CASRPGLAGENEQFF. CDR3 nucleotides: TGCGCCAGCAGACCCGGACTAGCGGGAGAAAATGAGCAGTTCTTC.

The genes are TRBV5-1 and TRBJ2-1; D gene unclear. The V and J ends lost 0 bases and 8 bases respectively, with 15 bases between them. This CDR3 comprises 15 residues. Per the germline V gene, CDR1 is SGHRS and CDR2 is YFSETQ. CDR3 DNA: TGCGCCAGCAGCTTGGAGGCCGGTAAAACCCATGAGCAGTTCTTC. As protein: CASSLEAGKTHEQFF.

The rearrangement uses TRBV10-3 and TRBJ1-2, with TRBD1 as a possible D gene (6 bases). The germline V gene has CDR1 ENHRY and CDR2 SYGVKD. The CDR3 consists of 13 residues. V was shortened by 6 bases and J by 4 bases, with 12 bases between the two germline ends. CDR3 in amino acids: CAISPGQLYGYTF. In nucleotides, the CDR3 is TGTGCCATCAGCCCCGGACAGCTCTATGGCTACACCTTC.

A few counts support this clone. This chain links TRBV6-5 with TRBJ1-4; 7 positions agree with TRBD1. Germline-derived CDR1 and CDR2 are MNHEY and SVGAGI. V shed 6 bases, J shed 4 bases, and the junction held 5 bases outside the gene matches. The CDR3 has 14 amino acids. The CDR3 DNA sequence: TGTGCCAGCAGCTCGACAGGGAGTAATGAAAAACTGTTTTTT. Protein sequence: CASSSTGSNEKLFF.

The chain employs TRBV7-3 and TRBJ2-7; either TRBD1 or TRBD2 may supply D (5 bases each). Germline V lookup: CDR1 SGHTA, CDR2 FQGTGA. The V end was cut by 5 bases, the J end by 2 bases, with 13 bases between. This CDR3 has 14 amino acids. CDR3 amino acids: CASSQGTGPYEQYF. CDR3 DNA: TGTGCCAGCAGCCAAGGGACGGGACCCTACGAGCAGTACTTC.

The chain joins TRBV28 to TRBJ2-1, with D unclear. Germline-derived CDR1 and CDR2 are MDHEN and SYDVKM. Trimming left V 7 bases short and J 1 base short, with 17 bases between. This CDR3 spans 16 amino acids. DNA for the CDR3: TGTGCCAGCACTCTGGGTGGGGTAGGGTCCTACAATGAGCAGTTCTTC. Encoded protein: CASTLGGVGSYNEQFF.

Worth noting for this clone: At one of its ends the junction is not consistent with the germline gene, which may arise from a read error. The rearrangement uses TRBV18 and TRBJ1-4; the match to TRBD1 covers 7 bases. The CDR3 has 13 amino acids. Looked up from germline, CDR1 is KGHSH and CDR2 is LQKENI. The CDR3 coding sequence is TGTGCCAGCTCACCCAGTAGGGACAGTGGCTGGCTTTTT. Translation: CASSPSRDSGWLF.

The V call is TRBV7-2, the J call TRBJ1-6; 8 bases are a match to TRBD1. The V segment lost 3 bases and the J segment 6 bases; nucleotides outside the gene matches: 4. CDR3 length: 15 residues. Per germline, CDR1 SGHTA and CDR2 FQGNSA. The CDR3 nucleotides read TGTGCCAGCAGCTTGTGGGGACAGGTTAATTCACCCCTCCACTTT. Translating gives CASSLWGQVNSPLHF. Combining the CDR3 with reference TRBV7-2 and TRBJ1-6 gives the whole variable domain GAGVSQSPSNKVTEKGKDVELRCDPISGHTALYWYRQSLGQGLEFLIYFQGNSAPDKSGLPSDRFSAERTGGSVSTLTIQRTQQEDSAVYLCASSLWGQVNSPLHFGNGTRLTVT.

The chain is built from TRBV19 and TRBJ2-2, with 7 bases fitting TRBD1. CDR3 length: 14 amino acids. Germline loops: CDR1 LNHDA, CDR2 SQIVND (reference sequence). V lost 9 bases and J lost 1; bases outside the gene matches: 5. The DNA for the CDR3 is TGTGCCAGCAACAGGGGAAGGAACACCGGGGAGCTGTTTTTT. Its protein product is CASNRGRNTGELFF.

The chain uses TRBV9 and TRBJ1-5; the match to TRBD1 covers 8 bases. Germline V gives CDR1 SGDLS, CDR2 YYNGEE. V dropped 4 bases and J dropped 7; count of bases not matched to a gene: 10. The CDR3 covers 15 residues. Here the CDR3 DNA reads TGTGCCAGCAGCCCAAAGACAGGGGCTGGGCAGCCCCAGCATTTT. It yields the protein CASSPKTGAGQPQHF.

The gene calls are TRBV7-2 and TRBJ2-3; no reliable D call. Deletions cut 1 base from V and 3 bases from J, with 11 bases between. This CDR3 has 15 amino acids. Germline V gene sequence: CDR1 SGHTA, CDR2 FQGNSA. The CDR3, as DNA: TGTGCCAGCAGCTTAGGACACCGAACTACAGATACGCAGTATTTT. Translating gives CASSLGHRTTDTQYF.

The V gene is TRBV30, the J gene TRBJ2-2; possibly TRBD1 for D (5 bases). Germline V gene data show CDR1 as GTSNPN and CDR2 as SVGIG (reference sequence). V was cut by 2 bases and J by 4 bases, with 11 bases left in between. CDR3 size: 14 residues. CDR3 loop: CAWSITGSTGELFF. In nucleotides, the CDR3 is TGTGCCTGGAGTATCACAGGATCCACCGGGGAGCTGTTTTTT.

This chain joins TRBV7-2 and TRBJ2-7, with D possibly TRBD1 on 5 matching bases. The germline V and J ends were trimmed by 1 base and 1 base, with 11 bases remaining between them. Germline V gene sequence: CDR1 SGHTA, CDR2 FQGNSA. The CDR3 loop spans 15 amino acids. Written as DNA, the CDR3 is TGTGCCAGCAGCTTAGGTCCGACAGTTTCCTACGAGCAGTACTTC. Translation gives CASSLGPTVSYEQYF.

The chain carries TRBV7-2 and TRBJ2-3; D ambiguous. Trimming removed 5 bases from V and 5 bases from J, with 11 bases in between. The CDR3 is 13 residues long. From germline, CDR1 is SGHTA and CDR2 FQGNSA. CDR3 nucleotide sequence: TGTGCCAGCAGCCCCCTCTCCAGAGATACGCAGTATTTT. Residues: CASSPLSRDTQYF.

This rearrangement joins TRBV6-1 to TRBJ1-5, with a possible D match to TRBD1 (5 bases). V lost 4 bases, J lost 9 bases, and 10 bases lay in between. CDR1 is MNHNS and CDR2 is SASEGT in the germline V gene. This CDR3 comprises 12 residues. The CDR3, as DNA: TGTGCCAGCAGTGGCTCGGGGCGGCCCCAGCATTTT. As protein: CASSGSGRPQHF.

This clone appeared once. Written as DNA, the CDR3 is TGTGCCAGCAGCCCTGGGACTACCTACAATGAGCAGTTCTTC. Translating gives CASSPGTTYNEQFF. J is TRBJ2-1 and V is TRBV7-7, with 7 bases that match TRBD2. The CDR3 has 14 residues. The trim removed 5 bases at V and 2 bases at J, leaving 3 bases unmatched. Germline lookup yields CDR1 SSHAT and CDR2 FNYEAQ (reference sequence).

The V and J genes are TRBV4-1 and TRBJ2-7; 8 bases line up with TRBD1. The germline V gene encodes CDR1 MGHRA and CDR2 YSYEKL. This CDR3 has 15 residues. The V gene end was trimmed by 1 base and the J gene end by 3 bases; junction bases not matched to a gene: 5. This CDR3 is CASSQADRGNYEQYF. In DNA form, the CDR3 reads TGCGCCAGCAGCCAAGCTGACAGGGGAAACTACGAGCAGTACTTC.

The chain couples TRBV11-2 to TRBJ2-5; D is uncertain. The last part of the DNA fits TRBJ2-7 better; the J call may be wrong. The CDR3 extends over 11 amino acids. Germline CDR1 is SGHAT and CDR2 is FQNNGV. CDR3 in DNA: TGTGCCAGCAGCCAGGCCTACGAGCAGTACTTC. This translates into CASSQAYEQYF.

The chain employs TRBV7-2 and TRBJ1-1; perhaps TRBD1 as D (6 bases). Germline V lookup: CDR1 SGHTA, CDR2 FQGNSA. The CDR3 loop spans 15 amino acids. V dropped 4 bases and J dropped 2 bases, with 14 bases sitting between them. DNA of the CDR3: TGTGCCAGCAGCTCCCGACAGGCAGGAAACACTGAAGCTTTCTTT. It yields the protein CASSSRQAGNTEAFF.

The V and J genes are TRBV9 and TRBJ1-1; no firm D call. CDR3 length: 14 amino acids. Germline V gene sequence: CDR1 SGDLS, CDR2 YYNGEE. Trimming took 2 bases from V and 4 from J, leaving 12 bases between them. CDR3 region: CASSVDLGSTEAFF. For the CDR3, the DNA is TGTGCCAGCAGCGTTGACCTGGGATCCACTGAAGCTTTCTTT.

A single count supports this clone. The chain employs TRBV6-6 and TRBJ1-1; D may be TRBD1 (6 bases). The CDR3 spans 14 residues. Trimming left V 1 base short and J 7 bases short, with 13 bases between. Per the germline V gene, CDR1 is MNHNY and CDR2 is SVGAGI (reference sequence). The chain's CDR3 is CASSYYRQGNEAFF. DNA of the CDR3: TGTGCCAGCAGTTACTATCGGCAGGGGAATGAAGCTTTCTTT.

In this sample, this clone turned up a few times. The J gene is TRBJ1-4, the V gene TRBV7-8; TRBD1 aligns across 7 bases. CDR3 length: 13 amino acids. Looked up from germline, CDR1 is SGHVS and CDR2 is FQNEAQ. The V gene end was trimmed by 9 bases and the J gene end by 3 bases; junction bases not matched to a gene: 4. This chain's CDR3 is CASKGAANEKLFF. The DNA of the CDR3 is TGTGCCAGTAAGGGGGCGGCTAATGAAAAACTGTTTTTT.

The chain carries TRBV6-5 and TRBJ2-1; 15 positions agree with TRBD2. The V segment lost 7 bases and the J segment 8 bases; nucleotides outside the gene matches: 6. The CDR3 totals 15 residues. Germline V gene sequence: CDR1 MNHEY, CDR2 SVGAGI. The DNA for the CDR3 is TGTGCCAGCATCGCGGGACTAGCGGGAGGTTATGAGCAGTTCTTC. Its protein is CASIAGLAGGYEQFF.

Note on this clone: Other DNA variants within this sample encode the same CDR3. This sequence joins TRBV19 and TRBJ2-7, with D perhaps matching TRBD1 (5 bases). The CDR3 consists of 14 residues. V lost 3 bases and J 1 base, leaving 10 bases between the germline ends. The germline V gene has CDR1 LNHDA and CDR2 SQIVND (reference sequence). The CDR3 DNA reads TGTGCCAGTAGTATCATTCAGGGATCCTACGAGCAGTACTTC. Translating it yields CASSIIQGSYEQYF.

The CDR3 DNA reads as TGTGCCAGCAGCTTGGGCCGGACAGGGCATCAGCCCCAGCATTTT. Its translation is CASSLGRTGHQPQHF. The gene calls are TRBV5-7 and TRBJ1-5; 8 bases line up with TRBD1. TRBV5-7 is given ORF status, its function remaining uncertain. This CDR3 is 15 amino acids long. Trimming removed 0 bases from V and 5 bases from J; junction bases left unmatched: 4.